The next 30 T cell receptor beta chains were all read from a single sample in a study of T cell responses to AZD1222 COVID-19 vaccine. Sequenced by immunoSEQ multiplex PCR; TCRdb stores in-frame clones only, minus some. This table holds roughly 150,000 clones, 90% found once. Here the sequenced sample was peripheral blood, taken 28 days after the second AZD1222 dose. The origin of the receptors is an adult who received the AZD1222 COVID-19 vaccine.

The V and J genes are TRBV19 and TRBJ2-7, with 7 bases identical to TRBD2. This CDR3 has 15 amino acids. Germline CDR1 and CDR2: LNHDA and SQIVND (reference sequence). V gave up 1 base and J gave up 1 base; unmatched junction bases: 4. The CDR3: CASSIGASGSYEQYF. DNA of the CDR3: TGTGCCAGTAGTATAGGGGCTAGCGGTTCCTACGAGCAGTACTTC.

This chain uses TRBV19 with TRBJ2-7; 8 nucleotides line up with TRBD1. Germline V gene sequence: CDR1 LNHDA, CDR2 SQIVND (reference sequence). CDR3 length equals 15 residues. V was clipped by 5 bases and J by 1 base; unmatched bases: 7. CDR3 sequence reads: CASSVGQGISYEQYF. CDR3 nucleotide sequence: TGTGCCAGTAGTGTAGGACAGGGTATTTCCTACGAGCAGTACTTC.

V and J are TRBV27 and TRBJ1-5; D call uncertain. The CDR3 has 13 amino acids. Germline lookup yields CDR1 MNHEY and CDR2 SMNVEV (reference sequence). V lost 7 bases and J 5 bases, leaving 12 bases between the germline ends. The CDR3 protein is CASKGQDDQPQHF. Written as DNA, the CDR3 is TGTGCCAGCAAGGGCCAAGACGATCAGCCCCAGCATTTT.

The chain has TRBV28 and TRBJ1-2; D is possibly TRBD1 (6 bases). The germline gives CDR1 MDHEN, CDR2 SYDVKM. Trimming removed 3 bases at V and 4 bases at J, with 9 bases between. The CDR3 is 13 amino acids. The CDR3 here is CASSLVRGYGYTF. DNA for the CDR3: TGTGCCAGCAGTTTGGTCAGGGGCTATGGCTACACCTTC.

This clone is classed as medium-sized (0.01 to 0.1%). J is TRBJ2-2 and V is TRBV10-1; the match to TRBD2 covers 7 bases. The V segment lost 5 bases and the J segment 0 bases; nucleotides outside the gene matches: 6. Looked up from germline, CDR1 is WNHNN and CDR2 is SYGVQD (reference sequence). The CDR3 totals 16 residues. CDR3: CASSSGGFANTGELFF. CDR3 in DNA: TGCGCCAGCAGTTCGGGGGGATTCGCGAACACCGGGGAGCTGTTTTTT.

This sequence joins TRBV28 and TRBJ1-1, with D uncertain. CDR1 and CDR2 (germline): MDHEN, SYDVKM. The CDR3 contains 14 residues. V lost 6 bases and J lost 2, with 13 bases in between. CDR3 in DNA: TGTGCCAGCAGACGGCCACGAGCCAACACTGAAGCTTTCTTT. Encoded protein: CASRRPRANTEAFF.

The CDR3 DNA is TGTGCCAGCAGCGTTGGGAGCTCCTACGAGCAGTACTTC. Its protein is CASSVGSSYEQYF. The rearrangement joins TRBV7-3 to TRBJ2-7; TRBD2 is a possible D gene (5 bases). This CDR3 is 13 amino acids long. V was shortened by 5 bases and J by 0 bases, with 8 bases between the two germline ends. The germline V gene has CDR1 SGHTA and CDR2 FQGTGA.

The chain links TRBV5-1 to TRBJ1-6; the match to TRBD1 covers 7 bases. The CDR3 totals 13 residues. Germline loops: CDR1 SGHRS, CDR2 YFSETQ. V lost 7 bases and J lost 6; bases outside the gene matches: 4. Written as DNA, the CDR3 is TGCGCCAGCCAGGGGGGGCTTAATTCACCCCTCCACTTT. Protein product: CASQGGLNSPLHF.

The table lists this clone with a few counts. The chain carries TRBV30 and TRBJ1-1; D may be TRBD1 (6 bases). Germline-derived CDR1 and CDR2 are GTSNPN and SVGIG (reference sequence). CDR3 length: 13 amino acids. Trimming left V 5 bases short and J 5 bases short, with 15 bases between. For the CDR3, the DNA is TGTGCCTGGTCTGAGGGGGGATGGACTGAAGCTTTCTTT. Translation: CAWSEGGWTEAFF.

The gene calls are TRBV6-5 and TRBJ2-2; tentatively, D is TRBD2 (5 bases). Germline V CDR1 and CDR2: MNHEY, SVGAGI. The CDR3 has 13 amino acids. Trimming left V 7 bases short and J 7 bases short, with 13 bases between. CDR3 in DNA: TGTGCCAGCATCGGGCGAGGGAACGGGGAGCTGTTTTTT. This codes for CASIGRGNGELFF.

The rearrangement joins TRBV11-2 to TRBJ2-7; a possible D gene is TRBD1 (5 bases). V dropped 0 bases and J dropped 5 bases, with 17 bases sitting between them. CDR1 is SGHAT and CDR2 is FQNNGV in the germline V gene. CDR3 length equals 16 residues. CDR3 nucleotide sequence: TGTGCCAGCAGCTTAGAGTCGGCTTGGGGCAGCCACGAGCAGTACTTC. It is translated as CASSLESAWGSHEQYF.

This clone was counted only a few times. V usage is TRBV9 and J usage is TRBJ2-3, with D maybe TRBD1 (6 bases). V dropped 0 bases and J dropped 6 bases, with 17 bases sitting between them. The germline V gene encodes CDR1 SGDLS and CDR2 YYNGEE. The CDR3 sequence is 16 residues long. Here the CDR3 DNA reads TGTGCCAGCAGCGTAGGTGGGGCCAGGGGCAGGGATACGCAGTATTTT. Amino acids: CASSVGGARGRDTQYF.

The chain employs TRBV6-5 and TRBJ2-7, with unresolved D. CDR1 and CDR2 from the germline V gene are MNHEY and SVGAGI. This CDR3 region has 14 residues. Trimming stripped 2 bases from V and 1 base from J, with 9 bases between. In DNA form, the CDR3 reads TGTGCCAGCAGTTACGCCTCGACATCCTACGAGCAGTACTTC. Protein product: CASSYASTSYEQYF.

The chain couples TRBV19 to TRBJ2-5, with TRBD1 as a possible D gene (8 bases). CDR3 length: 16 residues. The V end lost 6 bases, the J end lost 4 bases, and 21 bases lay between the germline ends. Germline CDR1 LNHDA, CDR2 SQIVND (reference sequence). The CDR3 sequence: CASSPGNRGGRETQYF. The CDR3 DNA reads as TGTGCCAGTAGCCCCGGGAACAGGGGGGGCCGAGAGACCCAGTACTTC.

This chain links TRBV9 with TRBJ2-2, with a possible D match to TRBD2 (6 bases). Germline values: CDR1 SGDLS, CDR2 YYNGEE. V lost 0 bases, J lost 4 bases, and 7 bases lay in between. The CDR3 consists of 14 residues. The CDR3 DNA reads TGTGCCAGCAGCGTAGGGGGGGTCACCGGGGAGCTGTTTTTT. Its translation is CASSVGGVTGELFF.

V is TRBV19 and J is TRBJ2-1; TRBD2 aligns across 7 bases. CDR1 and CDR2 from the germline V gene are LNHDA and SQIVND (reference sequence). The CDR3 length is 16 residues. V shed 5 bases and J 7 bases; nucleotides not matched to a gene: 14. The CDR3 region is CASSPGVAGDKNEQFF. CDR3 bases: TGTGCCAGTAGTCCCGGGGTGGCGGGGGATAAAAATGAGCAGTTCTTC.

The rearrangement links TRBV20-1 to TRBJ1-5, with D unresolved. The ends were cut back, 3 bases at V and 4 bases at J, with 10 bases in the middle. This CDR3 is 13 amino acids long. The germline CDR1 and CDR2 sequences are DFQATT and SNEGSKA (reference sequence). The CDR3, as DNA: TGCAGTGCTAGTACACGGACTAATCAGCCCCAGCATTTT. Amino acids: CSASTRTNQPQHF.

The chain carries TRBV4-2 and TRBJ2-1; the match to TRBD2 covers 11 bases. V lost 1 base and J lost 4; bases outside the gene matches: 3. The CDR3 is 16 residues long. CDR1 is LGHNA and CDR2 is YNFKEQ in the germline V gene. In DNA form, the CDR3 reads TGTGCCAGCAGCCAAGCCGGGACTAGCGGTTACAATGAGCAGTTCTTC. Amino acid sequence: CASSQAGTSGYNEQFF.

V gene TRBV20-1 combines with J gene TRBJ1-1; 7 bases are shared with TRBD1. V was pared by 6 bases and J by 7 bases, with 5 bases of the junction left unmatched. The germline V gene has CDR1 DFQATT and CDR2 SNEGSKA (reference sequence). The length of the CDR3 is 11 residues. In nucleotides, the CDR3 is TGCAGTGCAAGACAGGGACATGAAGCTTTCTTT. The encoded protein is CSARQGHEAFF.

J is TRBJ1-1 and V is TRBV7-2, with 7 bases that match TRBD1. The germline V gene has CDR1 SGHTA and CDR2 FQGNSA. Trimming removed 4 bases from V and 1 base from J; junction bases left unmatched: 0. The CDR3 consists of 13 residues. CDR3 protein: CASSWTGNTEAFF. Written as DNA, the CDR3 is TGTGCCAGCAGCTGGACAGGGAACACTGAAGCTTTCTTT.

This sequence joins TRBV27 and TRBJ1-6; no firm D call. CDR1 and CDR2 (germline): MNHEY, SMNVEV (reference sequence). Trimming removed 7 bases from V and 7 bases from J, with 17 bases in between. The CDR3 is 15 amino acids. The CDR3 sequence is CASTDSGSLNSPLHF. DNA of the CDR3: TGTGCCAGCACTGACTCGGGCAGTCTCAATTCACCCCTCCACTTT.

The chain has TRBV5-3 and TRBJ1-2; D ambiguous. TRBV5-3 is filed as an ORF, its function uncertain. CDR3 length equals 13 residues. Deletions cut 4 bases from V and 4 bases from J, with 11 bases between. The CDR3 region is CARSPSELYGYTF. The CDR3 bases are TGTGCCAGAAGCCCTAGCGAACTCTATGGCTACACCTTC.

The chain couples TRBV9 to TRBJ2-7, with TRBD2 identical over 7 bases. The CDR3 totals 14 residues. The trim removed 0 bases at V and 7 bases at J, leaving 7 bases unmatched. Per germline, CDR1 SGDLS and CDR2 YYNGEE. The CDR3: CASSVGAGVREQYF. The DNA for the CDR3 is TGTGCCAGCAGCGTAGGGGCGGGGGTACGGGAGCAGTACTTC.

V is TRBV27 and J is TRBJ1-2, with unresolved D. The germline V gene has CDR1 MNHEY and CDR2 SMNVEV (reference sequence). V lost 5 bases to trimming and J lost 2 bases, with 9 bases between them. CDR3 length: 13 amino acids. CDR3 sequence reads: CASSLQPNYGYTF. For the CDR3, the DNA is TGTGCCAGCAGTCTACAGCCAAACTATGGCTACACCTTC.

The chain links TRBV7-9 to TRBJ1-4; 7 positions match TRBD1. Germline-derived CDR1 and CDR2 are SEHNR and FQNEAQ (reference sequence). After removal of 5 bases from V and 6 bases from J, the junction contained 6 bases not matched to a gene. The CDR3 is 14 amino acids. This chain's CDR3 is CASSQGQTHEKLFF. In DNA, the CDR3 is TGTGCCAGCAGCCAGGGACAGACCCATGAAAAACTGTTTTTT.

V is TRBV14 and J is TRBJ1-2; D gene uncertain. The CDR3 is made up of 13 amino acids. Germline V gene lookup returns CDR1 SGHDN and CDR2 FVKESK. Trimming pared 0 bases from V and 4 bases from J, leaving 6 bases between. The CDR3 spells CASSQDVGYGYTF. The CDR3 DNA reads TGTGCCAGCAGCCAAGACGTGGGCTATGGCTACACCTTC.

The CDR3 loop reads CASSPRYGAEDFGEKLFF. In DNA form, the CDR3 reads TGTGCCAGCAGCCCGCGCTATGGGGCTGAAGACTTTGGCGAAAAACTGTTTTTT. The chain recombines TRBV7-9 with TRBJ1-4, with D tentatively TRBD1 (5 bases). This CDR3 has 18 residues. CDR1 is SEHNR, CDR2 FQNEAQ, per germline (reference sequence). Trimming took off 5 bases at V and 8 bases at J, with 27 bases between the two ends.

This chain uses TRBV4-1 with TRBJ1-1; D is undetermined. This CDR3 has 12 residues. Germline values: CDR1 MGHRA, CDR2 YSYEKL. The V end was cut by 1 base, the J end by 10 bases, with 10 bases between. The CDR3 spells CASSQVGFGAFF. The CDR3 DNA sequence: TGCGCCAGCAGCCAAGTGGGGTTTGGAGCTTTCTTT.

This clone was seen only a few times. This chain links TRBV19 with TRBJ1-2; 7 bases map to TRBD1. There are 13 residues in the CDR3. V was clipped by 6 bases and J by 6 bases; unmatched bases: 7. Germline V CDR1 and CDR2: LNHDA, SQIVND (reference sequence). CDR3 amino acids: CASRYRGFNGYTF. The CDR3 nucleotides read TGTGCCAGTAGGTACAGGGGATTTAATGGCTACACCTTC.

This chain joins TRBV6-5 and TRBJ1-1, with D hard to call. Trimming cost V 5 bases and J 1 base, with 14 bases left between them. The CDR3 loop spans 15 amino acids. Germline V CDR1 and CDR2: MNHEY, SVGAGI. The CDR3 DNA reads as TGTGCCAGCAGTCTACTCAGGATACGGAACACTGAAGCTTTCTTT. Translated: CASSLLRIRNTEAFF.